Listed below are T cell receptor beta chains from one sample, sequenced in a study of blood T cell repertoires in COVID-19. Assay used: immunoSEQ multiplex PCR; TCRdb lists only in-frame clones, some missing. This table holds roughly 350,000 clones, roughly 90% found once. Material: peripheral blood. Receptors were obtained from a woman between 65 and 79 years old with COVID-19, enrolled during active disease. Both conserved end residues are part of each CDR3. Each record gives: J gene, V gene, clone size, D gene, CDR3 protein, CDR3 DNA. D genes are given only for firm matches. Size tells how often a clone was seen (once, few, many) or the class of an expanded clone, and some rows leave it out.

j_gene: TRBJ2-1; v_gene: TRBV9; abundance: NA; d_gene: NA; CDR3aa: CASSVVGSSYNEQFF; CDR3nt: TGTGCCAGCAGCGTAGTAGGGAGCTCCTACAATGAGCAGTTCTTC
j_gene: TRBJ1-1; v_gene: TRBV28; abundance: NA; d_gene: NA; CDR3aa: CASSFGQKNTEAFF; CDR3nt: TGTGCCAGCAGTTTTGGGCAGAAGAACACTGAAGCTTTCTTT
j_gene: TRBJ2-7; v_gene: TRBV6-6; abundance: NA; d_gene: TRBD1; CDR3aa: CASSGRDRGDEQYF; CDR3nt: TGTGCCAGCAGTGGCCGGGACAGGGGCGACGAGCAGTACTTC
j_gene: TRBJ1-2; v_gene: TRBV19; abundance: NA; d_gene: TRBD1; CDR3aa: CASTRTGEVSGYTF; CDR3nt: TGTGCCAGTACTAGGACAGGGGAAGTCTCTGGCTACACCTTC
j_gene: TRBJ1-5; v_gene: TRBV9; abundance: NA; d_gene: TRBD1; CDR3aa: CASSQGRGHGKPQHF; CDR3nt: TGTGCCAGCAGTCAAGGCAGGGGGCACGGGAAGCCCCAGCATTTT
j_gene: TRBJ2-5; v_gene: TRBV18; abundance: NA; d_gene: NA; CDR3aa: CASSRSDPRETQYF; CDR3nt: TGTGCCAGCTCCCGGAGCGACCCGCGGGAGACCCAGTACTTC
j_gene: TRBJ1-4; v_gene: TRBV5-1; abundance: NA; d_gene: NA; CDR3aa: CASSLGPYSNEKLFF; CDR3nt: TGCGCCAGCAGCTTGGGCCCTTACAGTAATGAAAAACTGTTTTTT
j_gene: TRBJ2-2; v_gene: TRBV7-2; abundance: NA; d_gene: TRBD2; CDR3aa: CASSLVPSGLGELFF; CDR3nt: TGTGCCAGCAGCTTAGTCCCTAGCGGCCTCGGGGAGCTGTTTTTT
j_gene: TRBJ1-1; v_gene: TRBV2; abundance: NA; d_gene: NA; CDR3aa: CASTQGFYTEAFF; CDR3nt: TGTGCCAGCACCCAGGGGTTTTACACTGAAGCTTTCTTT
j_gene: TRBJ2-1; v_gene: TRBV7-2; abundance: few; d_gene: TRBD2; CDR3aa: CASSFGTSGGGNEQFF; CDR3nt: TGTGCCAGCAGCTTCGGTACTAGCGGGGGCGGCAATGAGCAGTTCTTC
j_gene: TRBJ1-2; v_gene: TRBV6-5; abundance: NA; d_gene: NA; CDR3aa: CASSPTAGSGYTF; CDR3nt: TGTGCCAGCAGTCCTACCGCGGGGAGCGGCTACACCTTC
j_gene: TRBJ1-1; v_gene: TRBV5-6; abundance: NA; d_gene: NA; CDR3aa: CASSPTGNTEAFF; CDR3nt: TGTGCCAGCAGCCCGACAGGAAACACTGAAGCTTTCTTT
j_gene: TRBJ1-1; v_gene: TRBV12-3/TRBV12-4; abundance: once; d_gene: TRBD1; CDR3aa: CASSWGTGYEAFF; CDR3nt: TGTGCCAGCAGTTGGGGGACAGGGTATGAAGCTTTCTTT
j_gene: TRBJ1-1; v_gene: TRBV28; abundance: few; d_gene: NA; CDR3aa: CASSSQRYEAFF; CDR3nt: TGTGCCAGCAGTTCACAGCGGTATGAAGCTTTCTTT
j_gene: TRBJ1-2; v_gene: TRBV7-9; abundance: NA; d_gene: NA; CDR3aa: CASSWTDSYGYTF; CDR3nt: TGTGCCAGCAGCTGGACAGACTCCTATGGCTACACCTTC
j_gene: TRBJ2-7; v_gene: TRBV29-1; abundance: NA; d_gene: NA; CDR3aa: CSVRREWDYEQYF; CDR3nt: TGCAGCGTCCGCAGGGAATGGGACTACGAGCAGTACTTC
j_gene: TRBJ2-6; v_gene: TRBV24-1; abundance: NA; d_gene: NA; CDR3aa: CATSVLDSSGANVLTF; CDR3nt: TGTGCCACCAGTGTCCTTGACAGCTCTGGGGCCAACGTCCTGACTTTC
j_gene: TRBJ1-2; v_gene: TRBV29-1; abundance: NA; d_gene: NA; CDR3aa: CSTRTTNYGYTF; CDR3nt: TGCAGCACCCGGACAACTAACTATGGCTACACCTTC
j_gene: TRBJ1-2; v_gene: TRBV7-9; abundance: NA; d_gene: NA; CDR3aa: CASSLSDYGYTF; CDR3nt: TGTGCCAGCAGCTTATCGGACTATGGCTACACCTTC
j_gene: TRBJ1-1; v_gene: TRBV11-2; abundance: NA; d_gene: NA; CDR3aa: CASRINREWGGTEAFF; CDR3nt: TGTGCCAGCCGCATAAACAGGGAGTGGGGTGGCACTGAAGCTTTCTTT
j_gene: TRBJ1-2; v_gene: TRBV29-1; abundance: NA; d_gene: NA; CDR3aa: CSARGGGYGYTF; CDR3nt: TGCAGCGCTCGCGGGGGTGGATATGGCTACACCTTC
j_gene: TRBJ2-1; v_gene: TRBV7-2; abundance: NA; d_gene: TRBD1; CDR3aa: CASSAVGGPYNEQFF; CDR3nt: TGTGCCAGCAGCGCGGTAGGGGGCCCTTACAATGAGCAGTTCTTC
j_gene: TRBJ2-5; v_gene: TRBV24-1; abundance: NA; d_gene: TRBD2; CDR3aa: CATSPPGGSVWSETQYF; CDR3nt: TGTGCCACCAGCCCCCCCGGCGGGAGCGTTTGGTCTGAGACCCAGTACTTC
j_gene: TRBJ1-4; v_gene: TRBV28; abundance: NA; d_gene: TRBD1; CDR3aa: CASSTPEGAYEKLFF; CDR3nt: TGTGCCAGCAGTACACCCGAGGGGGCTTATGAAAAACTGTTTTTT
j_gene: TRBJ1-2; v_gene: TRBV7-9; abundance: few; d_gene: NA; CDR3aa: CASSRGTYGYTF; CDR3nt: TGTGCCAGCAGCCGCGGCACCTATGGCTACACCTTC
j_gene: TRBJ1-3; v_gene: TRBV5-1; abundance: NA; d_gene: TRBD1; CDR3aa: CASSLEGQSLSGNTIYF; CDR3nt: TGCGCCAGCAGCTTGGAGGGACAGTCGCTCTCTGGAAACACCATATATTTT
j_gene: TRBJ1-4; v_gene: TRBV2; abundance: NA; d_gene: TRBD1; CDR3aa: CASSVQGAGEKLFF; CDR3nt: TGTGCCAGCAGTGTACAGGGGGCTGGGGAAAAACTGTTTTTT
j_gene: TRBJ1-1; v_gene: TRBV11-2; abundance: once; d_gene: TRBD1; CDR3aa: CASSLGLQGRAFF; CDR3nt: TGTGCCAGCAGCTTAGGCCTACAGGGGCGAGCTTTCTTT
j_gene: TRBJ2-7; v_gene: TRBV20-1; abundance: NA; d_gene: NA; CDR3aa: CSAREEREQYF; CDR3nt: TGCAGTGCTAGAGAAGAGAGGGAGCAGTACTTC
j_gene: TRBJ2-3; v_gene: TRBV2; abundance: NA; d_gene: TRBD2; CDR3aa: CASSHGGGLAGRTDTQYF; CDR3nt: TGTGCCAGCTCCCACGGCGGGGGACTAGCGGGGCGCACAGATACGCAGTATTTT
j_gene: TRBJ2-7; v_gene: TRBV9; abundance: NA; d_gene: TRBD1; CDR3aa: CASSPRTGTRYEQYF; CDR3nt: TGTGCCAGCAGCCCTCGGACAGGGACGAGGTACGAGCAGTACTTC
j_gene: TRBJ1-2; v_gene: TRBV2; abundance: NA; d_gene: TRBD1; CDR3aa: CASSLQQGSAYGYTF; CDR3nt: TGTGCCAGCAGTCTACAACAGGGGAGTGCGTATGGCTACACCTTC
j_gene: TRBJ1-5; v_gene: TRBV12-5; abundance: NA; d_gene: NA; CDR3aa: CASVPQALSNQPQHF; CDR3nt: TGTGCTAGTGTTCCCCAGGCCCTCAGCAATCAGCCCCAGCATTTT
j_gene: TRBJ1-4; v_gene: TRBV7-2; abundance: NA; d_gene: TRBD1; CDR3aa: CASSWKTGAEKLFF; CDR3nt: TGTGCCAGCAGCTGGAAGACAGGGGCTGAAAAACTGTTTTTT
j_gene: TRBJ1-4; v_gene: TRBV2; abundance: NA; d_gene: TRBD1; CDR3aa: CASRVRGRGREKLFF; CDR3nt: TGTGCCAGCAGAGTTAGGGGGCGCGGAAGGGAAAAACTGTTTTTT
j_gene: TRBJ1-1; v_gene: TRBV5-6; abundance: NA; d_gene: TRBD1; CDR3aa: CASSRQGANTEAFF; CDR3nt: TGTGCCAGCAGCCGACAGGGGGCGAACACTGAAGCTTTCTTT
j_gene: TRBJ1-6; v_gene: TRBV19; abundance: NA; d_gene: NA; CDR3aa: CASQSRDTNSPLHF; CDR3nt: TGTGCCAGCCAGTCCCGGGACACGAATTCACCCCTCCACTTT
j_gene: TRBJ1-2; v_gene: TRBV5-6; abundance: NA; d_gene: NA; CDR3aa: CASSLDDRFIAGYTF; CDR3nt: TGTGCCAGCAGCTTGGATGACAGGTTCATCGCTGGCTACACCTTC
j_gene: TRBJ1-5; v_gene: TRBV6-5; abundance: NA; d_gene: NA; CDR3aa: CASREGTFNQPQHF; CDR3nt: TGTGCCAGCAGGGAGGGTACTTTTAATCAGCCCCAGCATTTT
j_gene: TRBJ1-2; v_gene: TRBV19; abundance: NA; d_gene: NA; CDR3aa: CASRGGSLGGNYGYTF; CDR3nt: TGTGCCAGTAGAGGTGGATCACTCGGAGGGAACTATGGCTACACCTTC